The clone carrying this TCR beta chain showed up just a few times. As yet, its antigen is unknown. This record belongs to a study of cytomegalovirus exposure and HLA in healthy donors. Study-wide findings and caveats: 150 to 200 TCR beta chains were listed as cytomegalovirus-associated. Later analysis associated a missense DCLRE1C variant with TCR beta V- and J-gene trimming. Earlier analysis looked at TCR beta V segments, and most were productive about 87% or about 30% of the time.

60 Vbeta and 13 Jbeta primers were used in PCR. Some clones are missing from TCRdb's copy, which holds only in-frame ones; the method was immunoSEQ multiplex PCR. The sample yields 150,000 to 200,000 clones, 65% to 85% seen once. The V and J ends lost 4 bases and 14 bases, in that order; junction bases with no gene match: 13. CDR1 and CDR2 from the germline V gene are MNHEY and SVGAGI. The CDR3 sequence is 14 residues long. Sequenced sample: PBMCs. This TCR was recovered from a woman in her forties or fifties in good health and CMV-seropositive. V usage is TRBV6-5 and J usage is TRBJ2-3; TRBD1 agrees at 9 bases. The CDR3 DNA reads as TGTGCCAGCAGTTCCCGGGGGACAGGGCGAATTGTGTATTTT. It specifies CASSSRGTGRIVYF.